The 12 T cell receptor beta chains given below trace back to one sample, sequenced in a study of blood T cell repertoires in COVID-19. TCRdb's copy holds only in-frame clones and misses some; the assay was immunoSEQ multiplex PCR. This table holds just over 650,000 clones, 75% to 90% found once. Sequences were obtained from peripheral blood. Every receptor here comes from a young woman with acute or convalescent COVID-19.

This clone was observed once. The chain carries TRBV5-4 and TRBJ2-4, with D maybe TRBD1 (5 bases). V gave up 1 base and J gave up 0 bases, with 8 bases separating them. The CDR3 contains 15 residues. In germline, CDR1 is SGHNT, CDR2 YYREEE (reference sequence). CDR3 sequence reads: CASSLKGLAKNIQYF. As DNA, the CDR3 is TGTGCCAGCAGCTTGAAGGGGTTAGCCAAAAACATTCAGTACTTC.

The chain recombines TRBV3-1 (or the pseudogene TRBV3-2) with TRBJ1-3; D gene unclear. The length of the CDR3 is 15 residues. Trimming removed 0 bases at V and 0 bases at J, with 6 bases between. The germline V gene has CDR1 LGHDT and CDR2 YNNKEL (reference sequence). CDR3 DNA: TGTGCCAGCAGCCAAGAGGCCCTCTCTGGAAACACCATATATTTT. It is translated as CASSQEALSGNTIYF.

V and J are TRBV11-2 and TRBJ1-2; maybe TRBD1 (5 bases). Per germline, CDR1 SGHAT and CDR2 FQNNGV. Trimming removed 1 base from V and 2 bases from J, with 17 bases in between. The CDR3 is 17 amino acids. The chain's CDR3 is CASSLVMGRAKNYGYTF. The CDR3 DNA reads TGTGCCAGCAGCTTAGTAATGGGCAGGGCGAAAAACTATGGCTACACCTTC. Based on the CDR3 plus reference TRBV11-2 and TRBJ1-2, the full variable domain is EAGVAQSPRYKIIEKRQSVAFWCNPISGHATLYWYQQILGQGPKLLIQFQNNGVVDDSQLPKDRFSAERLKGVDSTLKIQPAKLEDSAVYLCASSLVMGRAKNYGYTFGSGTRLTVV.

The CDR3 protein is CATMGGQSGHEQYF. CDR3 bases: TGTGCCACCATGGGGGGACAGTCAGGCCACGAGCAGTACTTC. The V and J genes are TRBV24-1 and TRBJ2-7; the D gene is possibly TRBD1 (7 bases). Germline lookup yields CDR1 KGHDR and CDR2 SFDVKD. The ends were cut back, 8 bases at V and 5 bases at J, with 18 bases in the middle. The CDR3 covers 14 residues.

The DNA of the CDR3 is TGTGCCAGCAGCTTAAAGGGGCCCGGTCCACCCCTCCACTTT. Its translation is CASSLKGPGPPLHF. The chain combines TRBV7-8 with TRBJ1-6; D may be TRBD1 (5 bases). This CDR3 has 14 residues. Germline V gene data show CDR1 as SGHVS and CDR2 as FQNEAQ. The V end was cut by 2 bases, the J end by 11 bases, with 13 bases between.

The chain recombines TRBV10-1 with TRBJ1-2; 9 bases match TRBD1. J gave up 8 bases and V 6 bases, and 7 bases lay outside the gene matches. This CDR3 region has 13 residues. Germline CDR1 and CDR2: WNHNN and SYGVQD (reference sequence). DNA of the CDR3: TGCGCCAGCAGGTGGGACAGGGTTGACGGCTACACCTTC. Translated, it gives CASRWDRVDGYTF.

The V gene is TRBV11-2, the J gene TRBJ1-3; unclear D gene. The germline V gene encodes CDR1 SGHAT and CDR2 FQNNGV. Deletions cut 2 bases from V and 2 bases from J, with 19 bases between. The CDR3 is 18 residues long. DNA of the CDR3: TGTGCCAGCAGCTTAAACCCGTTCGCAGTAGAGGCTGGAAACACCATATATTTT. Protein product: CASSLNPFAVEAGNTIYF.

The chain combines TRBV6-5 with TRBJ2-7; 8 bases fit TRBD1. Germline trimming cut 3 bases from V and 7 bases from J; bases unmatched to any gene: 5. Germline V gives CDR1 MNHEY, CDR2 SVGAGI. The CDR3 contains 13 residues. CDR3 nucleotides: TGTGCCAGCAGTTATGGAACAGGGGGGGAGCAGTACTTC. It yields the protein CASSYGTGGEQYF.

CDR3 sequence: CASSIRRGSTDTQYF. In DNA form, the CDR3 reads TGTGCCAGCAGTATTCGACGAGGTAGCACAGATACGCAGTATTTT. The chain carries TRBV7-3 and TRBJ2-3, with D unclear. V shed 6 bases and J shed 0 bases, with 13 bases lying between them. CDR1 is SGHTA, CDR2 FQGTGA, per germline. This CDR3 contains 15 residues.

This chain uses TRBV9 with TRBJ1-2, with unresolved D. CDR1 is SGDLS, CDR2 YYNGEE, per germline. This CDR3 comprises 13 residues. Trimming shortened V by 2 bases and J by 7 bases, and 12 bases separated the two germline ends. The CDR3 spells CASSVLAGSGYTF. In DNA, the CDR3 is TGTGCCAGCAGCGTGCTAGCCGGGAGTGGCTACACCTTC.

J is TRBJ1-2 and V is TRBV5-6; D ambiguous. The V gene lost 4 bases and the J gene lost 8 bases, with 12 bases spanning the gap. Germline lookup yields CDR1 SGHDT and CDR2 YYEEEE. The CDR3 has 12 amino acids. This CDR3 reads CASSSPTGGYTF. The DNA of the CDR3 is TGTGCCAGCAGCAGCCCGACGGGAGGCTACACCTTC.

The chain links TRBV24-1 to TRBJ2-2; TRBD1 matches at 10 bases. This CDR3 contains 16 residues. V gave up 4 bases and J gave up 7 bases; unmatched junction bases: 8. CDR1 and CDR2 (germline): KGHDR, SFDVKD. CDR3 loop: CATSERGQGGVGELFF. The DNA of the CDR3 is TGTGCCACCAGTGAACGCGGACAGGGGGGGGTCGGGGAGCTGTTTTTT.